The rows below give T cell receptor beta chains drawn from one sample of a study of post-analysis software for immune sequencing data. One entry per CDR3 protein results from TCRdb running MiXCR on the PCR reads. The table lists some 890,000 distinct CDR3 sequences, around 50% of them singletons, with under 6% in the top ten. Sequenced input: blood. The receptors here all came from a girl aged 5-17 years with multiple sclerosis. Both conserved end residues are part of each CDR3. The D gene is left open where the match is weak. Some rows mark clone size as missing; the rest say once, few, many or name a class of expanded clone.

-	TRBV7-3	-	TRBJ2-5	CASSLTEYETQYF	TGTGCCAGCAGCTTAACAGAATACGAGACCCAGTACTTC
TRBD1	TRBV2	-	TRBJ2-7	CASRRGTASLEQYF	TGTGCCAGCAGGAGAGGGACAGCGTCTCTCGAGCAGTACTTC
TRBD1	TRBV4-1	few	TRBJ2-7	CASSHVGTEYEQYF	TGCGCCAGCAGCCATGTTGGGACAGAATACGAGCAGTACTTC
-	TRBV29-1	-	TRBJ2-7	CSVLTYYNEQYF	TGCAGCGTCCTGACATACTACAATGAGCAGTACTTC
-	TRBV24-1	few	TRBJ2-5	CATPPWHSGQETQYF	TGTGCCACCCCTCCATGGCATTCGGGCCAAGAGACCCAGTACTTC
TRBD1	TRBV5-1	few	TRBJ1-4	CASSLRTGEFEKLFF	TGCGCCAGCAGCCTGCGGACAGGGGAATTCGAAAAACTGTTTTTT
-	TRBV20-1	-	TRBJ1-1	CSARRVAASLNTEAFF	TGCAGTGCTAGGCGGGTGGCGGCGAGTCTGAACACTGAAGCTTTCTTT
-	TRBV18	few	TRBJ1-1	CASSPQGLGTEAFF	TGTGCCAGCTCACCACAGGGTCTTGGCACTGAAGCTTTCTTT
-	TRBV6-5	-	TRBJ2-3	CASSPGPSTQYF	TGTGCCAGCAGTCCGGGGCCCTCTACGCAGTATTTT
-	TRBV6-2/TRBV6-3	few	TRBJ2-5	CASSKRWLSPDNTEYF	TGTGCCAGCAGCAAGAGGTGGTTATCCCCCGACAACACAGAGTACTTC
TRBD2	TRBV3-1	-	TRBJ2-1	CASSQGRGGMNEQFF	TGTGCCAGCAGCCAAGGGCGGGGGGGTATGAATGAGCAGTTCTTC
TRBD2	TRBV11-2	once	TRBJ2-1	CASEGAFGGRAINEQFF	TGTGCCAGCGAGGGGGCCTTCGGCGGGAGGGCCATCAATGAGCAGTTCTTC
TRBD1	TRBV20-1	-	TRBJ2-1	CSASEQGVWQFF	TGCAGTGCTAGCGAACAGGGGGTATGGCAGTTCTTC
-	TRBV20-1	-	TRBJ1-5	CSARGRSSAGNQPQHF	TGCAGTGCTAGGGGCAGATCATCAGCGGGCAATCAGCCCCAGCATTTT
TRBD2	TRBV20-1	-	TRBJ2-1	CSGSSGANEQFF	TGCAGTGGGAGTAGCGGGGCCAATGAGCAGTTCTTC
TRBD1	TRBV5-1	once	TRBJ2-7	CASSPGTGTATYEQYF	TGCGCCAGCAGCCCGGGGACCGGGACAGCCACCTACGAGCAGTACTTC
TRBD2	TRBV10-3	few	TRBJ2-7	CAISGTYAVRDVGAGEKNEQYF	TGTGCCATCAGTGGTACTTACGCCGTCCGCGACGTGGGAGCGGGAGAGAAAAACGAGCAGTACTTC
-	TRBV6-5	-	TRBJ2-3	CASSYPSPGDTQYF	TGTGCCAGCAGTTATCCTAGCCCGGGAGATACGCAGTATTTT
TRBD2	TRBV15	-	TRBJ2-1	CATSREGSGRAANEQFF	TGTGCCACCAGCAGAGAGGGGAGCGGGAGGGCCGCAAATGAGCAGTTCTTC
-	TRBV11-3	-	TRBJ2-7	CASSKASQETLYF	TGTGCCAGCAGTAAAGCTTCCCAAGAGACCCTGTACTTC
-	TRBV6-5	-	TRBJ1-2	CASSPHTLYGYTF	TGTGCCAGCAGCCCCCACACACTCTATGGCTACACCTTC
-	TRBV5-1	few	TRBJ2-5	CASGPLGASQETQYF	TGCGCCAGCGGGCCCCTCGGGGCTAGTCAGGAGACCCAGTACTTC
-	TRBV4-1	-	TRBJ1-1	CASNQEGGRAVGAFF	TGCGCCAGCAACCAAGAGGGCGGTCGAGCGGTGGGGGCTTTCTTT
TRBD2	TRBV6-5	-	TRBJ2-1	CASSSALRLARNEQFF	TGTGCCAGCAGTTCTGCCCTCAGACTAGCGCGGAATGAGCAGTTCTTC
TRBD2	TRBV20-1	-	TRBJ2-3	CSARVVGGGTDTQYF	TGCAGTGCTAGGGTAGTGGGAGGGGGCACAGATACGCAGTATTTT
TRBD2	TRBV18	-	TRBJ2-3	CASSPMRIAGEGDTQYF	TGTGCCAGCTCACCAATGAGAATAGCGGGCGAGGGAGATACGCAGTATTTT
-	TRBV2	-	TRBJ2-4	CASHATGLLGIQYF	TGTGCCAGCCACGCCACAGGGCTCTTAGGCATTCAGTACTTC
TRBD1	TRBV27	-	TRBJ1-2	CASSLQGAGYGYTF	TGTGCCAGCAGTTTACAGGGGGCAGGTTATGGCTACACCTTC
TRBD1	TRBV7-6	-	TRBJ2-1	CASSFRDSNEQFF	TGTGCCAGCAGCTTCCGGGACAGCAATGAGCAGTTCTTC
TRBD1	TRBV5-1	few	TRBJ2-6	CASSLDRGRGANVLTF	TGTGCCAGCAGCTTGGACAGGGGGCGAGGGGCCAACGTCCTGACTTTC
-	TRBV12-3/TRBV12-4	-	TRBJ1-4	CASSTGAGKLFF	TGTGCCAGCTCTACCGGCGCGGGAAAACTGTTTTTT
-	TRBV7-3	-	TRBJ2-5	CASSLRGTGGETQYF	TGTGCCAGCAGCTTGAGGGGGACCGGGGGAGAGACCCAGTACTTC
-	TRBV29-1	-	TRBJ2-7	CSVVQLYEQYF	TGCAGCGTTGTTCAGCTTTACGAGCAGTACTTC
-	TRBV3-1	-	TRBJ2-5	CASSEDRPYQETQYF	TGTGCTAGCAGTGAGGACAGACCGTACCAAGAGACCCAGTACTTC
-	TRBV20-1	-	TRBJ2-7	CSARDRASSYEQYF	TGCAGTGCTAGGGACAGAGCGAGCTCCTACGAGCAGTACTTC
TRBD2	TRBV15	-	TRBJ2-1	CATSRLPSGTSGNEQFF	TGTGCCACCAGCAGATTGCCCTCCGGGACTAGCGGGAATGAGCAGTTCTTC
TRBD2	TRBV12-5	-	TRBJ2-3	CASGPAGGRTDMEYF	TGTGCTAGTGGGCCAGCGGGAGGAAGGACAGATATGGAGTATTTT
TRBD2	TRBV7-2	-	TRBJ2-1	CASSLALLAGGAYNEQFF	TGTGCCAGCAGCTTAGCGCTACTAGCGGGAGGGGCCTACAATGAGCAGTTCTTC
-	TRBV7-2	few	TRBJ2-5	CASSSQGVQETQYF	TGTGCCAGCAGCTCTCAGGGCGTACAAGAGACCCAGTACTTC
-	TRBV5-1	-	TRBJ2-3	CASSPGDYRTDTQYF	TGCGCCAGCAGCCCAGGGGACTATCGCACAGATACGCAGTATTTT
TRBD1	TRBV7-9	few	TRBJ2-7	CASSAGQGPHEQYF	TGTGCCAGCAGCGCCGGACAGGGTCCCCACGAGCAGTACTTC
TRBD1	TRBV29-1	-	TRBJ2-1	CSVWGTGANEQFF	TGCAGCGTATGGGGGACAGGGGCCAATGAGCAGTTCTTC
TRBD2	TRBV20-1	-	TRBJ2-7	CSASPVAGAYEQYF	TGCAGTGCTAGCCCGGTGGCGGGAGCCTACGAGCAGTACTTC
TRBD1	TRBV7-9	-	TRBJ2-5	CASSPEQGVQETQYF	TGTGCCAGCAGCCCGGAACAGGGGGTGCAAGAGACCCAGTACTTC
-	TRBV29-1	-	TRBJ2-2	CSVDKQGTGELFF	TGCAGCGTCGACAAACAGGGCACCGGGGAGCTGTTTTTT
TRBD2	TRBV12-3/TRBV12-4	-	TRBJ2-7	CASSFRLAGTYEQYF	TGTGCCAGCAGTTTCCGACTAGCGGGTACCTACGAGCAGTACTTC
-	TRBV12-3/TRBV12-4	-	TRBJ2-7	CASSAENYEQYF	TGTGCCAGCAGTGCCGAGAACTACGAGCAGTACTTC
TRBD2	TRBV20-1	once	TRBJ2-1	CSARGSGTSGYVGYNEQFF	TGCAGTGCTAGAGGCTCCGGGACTAGCGGGTACGTGGGGTACAATGAGCAGTTCTTC
TRBD1	TRBV3-1	-	TRBJ2-3	CASSQTGAPSTDTQYF	TGTGCCAGCAGCCAAACAGGGGCGCCTAGCACAGATACGCAGTATTTT